Shown below are 8 T cell receptor beta chains from a single sample sequenced in a study of shared clonotypes between healthy human individuals. Assay: immunoSEQ multiplex PCR; the TCRdb copy retains only in-frame clones and omits some. There are about 2.3 million clones in the sample; about nine tenths occur only once, and roughly 0.34% lies in the top ten. The sample consisted of naive CD4+ T cells from PBMCs. The sample's subset: CD45RA+ positively selected. These receptor sequences come from a man between 18 and 29 years old in good health. Some clones in this sample may be carry-over from other donors' samples.

V usage is TRBV28 and J usage is TRBJ1-1; 12 bases are a match to TRBD1. The trim removed 0 bases at V and 4 bases at J, leaving 6 bases unmatched. The CDR3 consists of 17 residues. Germline lookup yields CDR1 MDHEN and CDR2 SYDVKM. The CDR3 sequence: CASSLWGTGGGGTEAFF. The CDR3 coding sequence is TGTGCCAGCAGTTTATGGGGGACAGGGGGCGGAGGCACTGAAGCTTTCTTT.

The V and J genes are TRBV5-1 and TRBJ1-4, with D unresolved. Deletions cut 4 bases from V and 8 bases from J, with 12 bases between. CDR3 length: 13 amino acids. Germline values: CDR1 SGHRS, CDR2 YFSETQ. DNA for the CDR3: TGCGCCAGCAGCCCCTTAGCTGGGGAAAAACTGTTTTTT. Protein product: CASSPLAGEKLFF.

About this clone: Other DNA sequences from this sample encode an identical CDR3 as well. The chain recombines TRBV9 with TRBJ2-7; D possibly corresponds to TRBD2 (5 bases). Germline V lookup: CDR1 SGDLS, CDR2 YYNGEE. This CDR3 contains 13 residues. Trimming stripped 3 bases from V and 6 bases from J, with 13 bases between. CDR3 sequence (DNA): TGTGCCAGCAGCGCGACCGGGGTTGGCGAGCAGTACTTC. Protein sequence: CASSATGVGEQYF. Full variable domain (outside the CDR3, taken from reference TRBV9 and TRBJ2-7): DSGVTQTPKHLITATGQRVTLRCSPRSGDLSVYWYQQSLDQGLQFLIQYYNGEERAKGNILERFSAQQFPDLHSELNLSSLELGDSALYFCASSATGVGEQYFGPGTRLTVT.

The J gene is TRBJ2-3, the V gene TRBV4-1; the D gene is possibly TRBD1 (7 bases). V gave up 5 bases and J gave up 6 bases, with 12 bases separating them. Germline values: CDR1 MGHRA, CDR2 YSYEKL. The CDR3 is made up of 13 amino acids. CDR3 in DNA: TGCGCCAGCAGCGATGCAGGGGGGGATACGCAGTATTTT. Protein product: CASSDAGGDTQYF.

This CDR3 is CASSPPFGRPQHF. The CDR3 DNA sequence: TGTGCCAGCTCACCACCATTCGGTCGGCCCCAGCATTTT. The rearrangement uses TRBV18 and TRBJ1-5; D not certain. The CDR3 has 13 residues. Trimming stripped 0 bases from V and 9 bases from J, with 9 bases between. Looked up from germline, CDR1 is KGHSH and CDR2 is LQKENI.

V usage is TRBV10-3 and J usage is TRBJ1-2; D unresolved. The CDR3 extends over 15 amino acids. Trimming took 0 bases from V and 8 from J, leaving 16 bases between them. Germline V gene sequence: CDR1 ENHRY, CDR2 SYGVKD. For the CDR3, the DNA is TGTGCCATCAGTGAGTCGATAGAGGTGAAGATCGGCTACACCTTC. Translating gives CAISESIEVKIGYTF.

The chain has TRBV29-1 and TRBJ1-2; tentative D call: TRBD1 (6 bases). In germline, CDR1 is SQVTM, CDR2 ANQGSEA. Between the trimmed V and J ends, which lost 7 bases and 8 bases, there was a span of 17 bases. This CDR3 contains 12 residues. CDR3 region: CSAGFRGYGYTF. Here the CDR3 DNA reads TGCAGCGCCGGGTTCAGGGGTTACGGCTACACCTTC.

This rearrangement joins TRBV10-1 to TRBJ1-1; D possibly corresponds to TRBD1 (6 bases). Trimming removed 8 bases from V and 2 bases from J, with 12 bases in between. This CDR3 contains 13 residues. Per the germline V gene, CDR1 is WNHNN and CDR2 is SYGVQD (reference sequence). CDR3 in DNA: TGCGCCAGCCAAGGACAGTATAACACTGAAGCTTTCTTT. It yields the protein CASQGQYNTEAFF.